This TCR beta chain was recovered during a study of blood T cells in healthy people across ages. Study findings and constraints: It was the long-lived donors that had more naive CD4+ cells and higher diversity than aged donors.

Worth noting for this clonotype: Its antigen remains unknown.

A second 7 to 11 cycle PCR used barcoded and J-beta primers. Tagging of each cDNA molecule was performed by a template-switch adaptor with 12 random nucleotides. Each CDR3 protein is one row after TCRdb ran MiXCR on the 5' RACE reads. The sample comprises 1.8 million or so distinct CDR3 sequences, about two fifths of which are singletons, and roughly 23% rests with the top ten. The length of the CDR3 is 15 residues. Germline V gene lookup returns CDR1 SGHRS and CDR2 YFSETQ. V shed 5 bases and J shed 2 bases, with 14 bases lying between them. The receptor comes from a human donor in good health. Sequenced sample: blood. The chain uses TRBV5-1 and TRBJ1-5; tentatively, D is TRBD1 (5 bases). CDR3 nucleotides: TGCGCCAGCAGTATTGGGGTAGGGGGCAATCAGCCCCAGCATTTT. Its translation: CASSIGVGGNQPQHF. The full variable domain, in which reference TRBV5-1 and TRBJ1-5 provide the parts outside the CDR3, is KAGVTQTPRYLIKTRGQQVTLSCSPISGHRSVSWYQQTPGQGLQFLFEYFSETQRNKGNFPGRFSGRQFSNSRSEMNVSTLELGDSALYLCASSIGVGGNQPQHFGDGTRLSIL.